This T cell receptor beta chain was found in a study of blood T cell repertoires in COVID-19. In the study overall: Whether acute or convalescent, the COVID-19 samples came from the United States, Italy and Spain. The cDNA or gDNA used as material had been derived from T cells, B-cell-depleted T cells, or PBMCs.

This CDR3 comprises 14 residues. V dropped 0 bases and J dropped 11 bases, with 11 bases sitting between them. Germline CDR1 is LGHDT and CDR2 is YNNKEL (reference sequence). This clone was detected a few times. Sequencing was performed with immunoSEQ multiplex PCR; in TCRdb, only in-frame clones are kept and a portion is missing. Here the sample spans approximately 50,000 clones, 79% being singletons. The sequencing sample was made of peripheral blood. The receptor was isolated from an older man with acute or convalescent COVID-19. V and J are TRBV3-1 (or the pseudogene TRBV3-2) and TRBJ1-6, with D hard to call. CDR3 in amino acids: CASSQEEGQAPLHF. The CDR3, as DNA: TGTGCCAGCAGCCAAGAGGAAGGTCAGGCACCCCTCCACTTT.